The entry below describes one T cell receptor beta chain. Repertoires were generated with immunoSEQ multiplex PCR, while TCRdb's copy carries only in-frame clones and drops some. The table has some 2.1 million clones, about 95% seen once; the top ten hold about 1.1%. Selected positively for CCR7 and CD45RO-negative, naive CD8 cells excluded terminally differentiated effector memory CD45RA+ cells. This sample is part of a study of shared clonotypes between healthy human individuals. The CDR3 covers 16 residues. Between the trimmed V and J ends, which lost 2 bases and 0 bases, there was a span of 12 bases. CDR1 MNHEY and CDR2 SVGAGI come from the germline V gene.

The sequence derives from a man younger than 35 in good health. The chain combines TRBV6-5 with TRBJ2-3; perhaps TRBD1 as D (5 bases). What was sequenced was naive CD8+ T cells sorted from blood. The CDR3 DNA reads TGTGCCAGCAGTTACACAGGAGAACTCAGCACAGATACGCAGTATTTT. Translating gives CASSYTGELSTDTQYF.